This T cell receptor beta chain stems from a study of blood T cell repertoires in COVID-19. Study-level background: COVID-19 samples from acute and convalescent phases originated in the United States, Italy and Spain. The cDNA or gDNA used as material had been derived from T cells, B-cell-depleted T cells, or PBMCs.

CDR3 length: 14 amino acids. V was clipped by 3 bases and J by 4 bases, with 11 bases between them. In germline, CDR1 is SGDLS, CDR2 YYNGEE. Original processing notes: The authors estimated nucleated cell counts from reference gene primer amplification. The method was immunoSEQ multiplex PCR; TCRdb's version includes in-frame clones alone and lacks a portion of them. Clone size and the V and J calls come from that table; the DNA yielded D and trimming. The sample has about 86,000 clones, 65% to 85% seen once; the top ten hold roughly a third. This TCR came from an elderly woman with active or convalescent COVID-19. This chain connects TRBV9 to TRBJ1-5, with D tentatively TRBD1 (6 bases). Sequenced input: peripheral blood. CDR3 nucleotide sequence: TGTGCCAGCAGCGGAGCAGGACAGAATCAGCCCCAGCATTTT. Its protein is CASSGAGQNQPQHF.